This record covers a single T cell receptor beta chain. Its antigen is unknown. The sample comes from a study of somatic mutations in cytotoxic T cells in rheumatoid arthritis. Positive selection using magnetic beads isolated the CD4+ and CD8+ cells (purity was checked by flow cytometry). Study-level results: Compared with age-matched healthy controls, rheumatoid arthritis patients did not differ significantly in CD8+ T-cell clonality.

CDR1 is PRHDT, CDR2 FYEKMQ, per germline (reference sequence). This CDR3 region has 18 residues. Trimming cost V 3 bases and J 4 bases; bases outside gene matches: 8. Measured with immunoSEQ multiplex PCR; TCRdb has only the in-frame clones, and not every one. This sample has approximately 5,800 clones; about 70% occur once, and the top ten carry 35% to 45%. The sequencing sample was made of CD8+ T cells sorted from blood. The receptor's source is a woman in her forties or fifties in good health. The V gene is TRBV13, the J gene TRBJ2-6; 11 bases align to TRBD2. The chain's CDR3 is CASSLGLAGGPGANVLTF. CDR3 in DNA: TGTGCCAGCAGCTTGGGTTTAGCGGGGGGGCCCGGGGCCAACGTCCTGACTTTC. The variable domain in full, completed from reference TRBV13 and TRBJ2-6, reads AAGVIQSPRHLIKEKRETATLKCYPIPRHDTVYWYQQGPGQDPQFLISFYEKMQSDKGSIPDRFSAQQFSDYHSELNMSSLELGDSALYFCASSLGLAGGPGANVLTFGAGSRLTVL.